The sequence of this T cell receptor beta chain was determined in a study of cytomegalovirus exposure and HLA in healthy donors. Study results and limitations: Sequences of the TCR beta chain were said to predict the HLA-A and HLA-B alleles of most subjects accurately. V- and J-gene trimming in TCR beta was tied to a missense DCLRE1C variant by an analysis performed later. An Asian-associated ancestry cluster reportedly showed fewer N-insertions than the roughly 670-donor mean in a later analysis.

Though nominally healthy at sampling, donors likely had unrecorded immune exposures. Details on this clone: Its target is not known.

Vbeta (60) and Jbeta (13) primers were used in the PCR. The assay was immunoSEQ multiplex PCR, and TCRdb's table has in-frame clones only and misses some. The table lists about 96,000 clones. CDR3 length equals 14 residues. Germline CDR1 MNHNS, CDR2 SASEGT. Trimming removed 2 bases at V and 8 bases at J, with 12 bases between. The chain has TRBV6-1 and TRBJ1-4; possibly TRBD1 for D (5 bases). The sequence derives from a woman aged 25 to 39 in good health and CMV-seronegative. Sequencing used PBMCs. In DNA, the CDR3 is TGTGCCAGCAGTGAACCTGACGCAGGGGAAAAACTGTTTTTT. Translation gives CASSEPDAGEKLFF.